This record looks at one T cell receptor (beta chain) sequence and its context. The antigen is not known. The data are from a study of cytomegalovirus exposure and HLA in healthy donors. General study results and limits: A previous analysis found most TCR beta V segments productive roughly 87% or roughly 30% of the time. The authors considered a cluster of highly shared sequence variants likely to be a sequencing artifact. Based on reports, TCR beta sequences accurately predicted HLA-A and HLA-B alleles for most subjects. With high specificity and sensitivity, the classifier reportedly diagnosed cytomegalovirus status.

After removal of 6 bases from V and 4 bases from J, the junction contained 5 bases not matched to a gene. Germline CDR1 is MNHNS and CDR2 is SASEGT. CDR3 length: 14 residues. It was with 60 Vbeta and 13 Jbeta primers that the PCR ran. Clones were read by immunoSEQ multiplex PCR, and TCRdb kept only the in-frame ones, dropping some. The repertoire holds about 150,000 clones, with 65% to 70% as singletons. Material: PBMCs. The J gene is TRBJ1-5, the V gene TRBV6-1; TRBD1 aligns across 8 bases. This clonotype was obtained from a man aged 25 to 45 in good health and CMV-seropositive. In DNA, the CDR3 is TGTGCCAGCAGAGATACAGGGGGAAATCAGCCCCAGCATTTT. This translates into CASRDTGGNQPQHF.